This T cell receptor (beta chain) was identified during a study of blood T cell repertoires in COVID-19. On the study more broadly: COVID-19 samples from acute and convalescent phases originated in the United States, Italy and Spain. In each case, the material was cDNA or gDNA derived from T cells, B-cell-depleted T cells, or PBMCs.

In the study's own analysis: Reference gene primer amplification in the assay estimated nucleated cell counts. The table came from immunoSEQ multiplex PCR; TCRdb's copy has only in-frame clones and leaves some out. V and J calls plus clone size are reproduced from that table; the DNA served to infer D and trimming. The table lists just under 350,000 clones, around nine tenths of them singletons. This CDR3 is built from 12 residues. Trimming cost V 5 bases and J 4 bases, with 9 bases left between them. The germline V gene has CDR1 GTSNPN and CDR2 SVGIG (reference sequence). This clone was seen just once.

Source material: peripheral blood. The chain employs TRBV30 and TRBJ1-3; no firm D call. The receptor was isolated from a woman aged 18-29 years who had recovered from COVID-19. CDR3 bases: TGTGCCTGGGGTATCCGGGGAAACACCATATATTTT. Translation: CAWGIRGNTIYF. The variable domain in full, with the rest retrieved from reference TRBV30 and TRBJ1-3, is SQTIHQWPATLVQPVGSPLSLECTVEGTSNPNLYWYRQAAGRGLQLLFYSVGIGQISSEVPQNLSASRPQDRQFILSSKKLLLSDSGFYLCAWGIRGNTIYFGEGSWLTVV.